These 21 T cell receptor beta chains share one sample of origin, sequenced in a study of response to subunit inactivated influenza vaccine. TCRdb ran MiXCR on the RT-PCR reads and lists one entry per CDR3 protein. The sample lists around 790,000 distinct CDR3 sequences; around 20% were seen once. Source: PBMCs from blood, taken 5 days after vaccination. The receptors were sampled from a man aged 50 to 60 who received an inactivated influenza vaccine.

V gene TRBV10-3 combines with J gene TRBJ1-1; D is uncertain. The germline V gene has CDR1 ENHRY and CDR2 SYGVKD. V shed 7 bases and J shed 1 base, with 13 bases lying between them. The CDR3 extends over 14 amino acids. The CDR3 DNA follows: TGTGCCATCATGGGCACGCTCGGGAACACTGAAGCTTTCTTT. Its translation is CAIMGTLGNTEAFF.

This clonotype showed up just a few times. The chain has TRBV12-3 or TRBV12-4 and TRBJ2-7; 7 bases agree with TRBD1. This CDR3 region has 17 residues. Trimming cost V 3 bases and J 5 bases; bases outside gene matches: 16. The CDR3, as DNA: TGTGCCAGCAGTTTGCGGTTGTTAGGGGACAGAAAGAACGAGCAGTACTTC. This gives the protein CASSLRLLGDRKNEQYF.

This sequence joins TRBV12-3 or TRBV12-4 and TRBJ1-1, with 8 bases lining up with TRBD1. Losses at the gene ends were 4 bases for V and 1 base for J; bases not matched to a gene: 2. This CDR3 is built from 14 residues. The CDR3 region is CASSWGQENTEAFF. In nucleotides, the CDR3 is TGTGCCAGCAGTTGGGGACAGGAGAACACTGAAGCTTTCTTT.

This clonotype was counted once. The chain employs TRBV3-1 and TRBJ1-1; perhaps TRBD1 as D (6 bases). CDR3 length equals 13 residues. Germline assignment: CDR1 LGHDT and CDR2 YNNKEL (reference sequence). Trimming stripped 3 bases from V and 4 bases from J, with 9 bases between. CDR3 in DNA: TGTGCCAGCAGCCAGGGGGGGCCCACTGAAGCTTTCTTT. Its protein product is CASSQGGPTEAFF.

This chain uses TRBV7-2 with TRBJ2-3, with 9 bases lining up with TRBD2. CDR3 length: 16 residues. V gave up 5 bases and J gave up 8 bases; unmatched junction bases: 14. Germline loops: CDR1 SGHTA, CDR2 FQGNSA. CDR3 coding DNA: TGTGCCAGCAGCCCGACTAGCGGCCTCCGTCCGGTTACGCAGTATTTT. Translation: CASSPTSGLRPVTQYF.

This clonotype was recorded at least ten times. This chain connects TRBV9 to TRBJ2-7; D is ambiguous. The germline V gene encodes CDR1 SGDLS and CDR2 YYNGEE. V was trimmed by 0 bases and J by 0 bases, leaving 7 bases between them. CDR3 length equals 14 residues. DNA for the CDR3: TGTGCCAGCAGCGTAGCTATGGGCTCCTACGAGCAGTACTTC. Translation: CASSVAMGSYEQYF.

This clonotype has just a few counts. This chain connects TRBV20-1 to TRBJ2-3; TRBD2 might be the D (5 bases). V was pared by 7 bases and J by 0 bases, with 17 bases between. Germline CDR1 and CDR2: DFQATT and SNEGSKA (reference sequence). The CDR3 extends over 15 amino acids. This CDR3 reads CSVPQQRSSTDTQYF. In DNA, the CDR3 is TGCAGTGTCCCGCAGCAGCGGTCTAGCACAGATACGCAGTATTTT.

This rearrangement joins TRBV4-2 to TRBJ2-7; D gene ambiguous. The V gene lost 1 base and the J gene lost 2 bases, with 15 bases spanning the gap. Per the germline V gene, CDR1 is LGHNA and CDR2 is YNFKEQ. CDR3 length equals 16 residues. Here the CDR3 reads CASSQAVSAGAYEQYF. As DNA, the CDR3 is TGTGCCAGCAGCCAAGCGGTTTCGGCAGGAGCCTACGAGCAGTACTTC.

The sample holds a few counts of this clonotype. The V and J genes are TRBV15 and TRBJ2-3; 10 bases match TRBD1. The germline CDR1 and CDR2 sequences are LNHNV and YYDKDF (reference sequence). V trimming: 3 bases; J trimming: 4 bases; junction bases outside the gene matches: 4. The CDR3 covers 15 residues. The CDR3 DNA reads TGTGCCACCAGCAGGGGACAGGGGTTAGCAGATACGCAGTATTTT. As protein: CATSRGQGLADTQYF.

The chain has TRBV5-5 and TRBJ2-3; the D gene could be TRBD1 or TRBD2 (5 bases each). This CDR3 spans 15 amino acids. Germline values: CDR1 SGHKS, CDR2 YYEKEE (reference sequence). V was pared by 0 bases and J by 4 bases, with 12 bases between. CDR3 region: CASSLERGVADTQYF. The CDR3 DNA follows: TGTGCCAGCAGCTTGGAGAGGGGAGTTGCAGATACGCAGTATTTT. The entire variable domain, with the rest obtained from reference TRBV5-5 and TRBJ2-3, is as follows: DAGVTQSPTHLIKTRGQQVTLRCSPISGHKSVSWYQQVLGQGPQFIFQYYEKEERGRGNFPDRFSARQFPNYSSELNVNALLLGDSALYLCASSLERGVADTQYFGPGTRLTVL.

This clonotype was seen a handful of times. This chain uses TRBV9 with TRBJ2-1, with 7 bases identical to TRBD2. J was trimmed by 4 bases and V by 4 bases; bases with no gene match: 8. This CDR3 is built from 15 residues. The germline V gene encodes CDR1 SGDLS and CDR2 YYNGEE. The CDR3 DNA reads TGTGCCAGCAGCCAGGTAGCGGGCCTTTACAATGAGCAGTTCTTC. Translated, it gives CASSQVAGLYNEQFF.

This clonotype was detected a few times. This rearrangement joins TRBV7-9 to TRBJ1-3; D call uncertain. Deletions cut 5 bases from V and 3 bases from J, with 20 bases between. CDR3 length equals 17 residues. CDR1 SEHNR and CDR2 FQNEAQ come from the germline V gene (reference sequence). CDR3: CASSPRQVSERGNTIYF. The CDR3 DNA reads as TGTGCCAGCAGCCCACGTCAAGTGAGCGAGCGTGGAAACACCATATATTTT.

With respect to this clonotype: One end of the junction fails to match germline, which may point to a read error. The rearrangement uses TRBV4-2 and TRBJ2-1; 7 bases are shared with TRBD2. Looked up from germline, CDR1 is LGHNA and CDR2 is YNFKEQ. CDR3 length: 17 residues. The CDR3 here is CASSQDAWRESFNEQFF. In nucleotides, the CDR3 is TGTGCCAGCAGCCAAGATGCTTGGCGGGAGTCCTTCAATGAGCAGTTCTTC.

The J gene is TRBJ2-1, the V gene TRBV9, with 9 bases identical to TRBD2. Unmatched junction bases numbered 11, after V lost 4 bases and J lost 0 bases. CDR1 and CDR2 (germline): SGDLS, YYNGEE. CDR3 size: 18 residues. The DNA of the CDR3 is TGTGCCAGCAGCCCAGGTCTCCTAGCGGGGTTCTCCTACAATGAGCAGTTCTTC. Translating it yields CASSPGLLAGFSYNEQFF.

This clonotype showed up just a few times. This chain links TRBV29-1 with TRBJ2-3, with D unresolved. Germline loops: CDR1 SQVTM, CDR2 ANQGSEA. Deletions cut 3 bases from V and 5 bases from J, with 9 bases between. The CDR3 sequence is 12 residues long. The CDR3 spells CSVENSGDTQYF. In DNA, the CDR3 is TGCAGCGTTGAGAACAGTGGAGATACGCAGTATTTT.

This clonotype was observed a handful of times. The rearrangement links TRBV5-1 to TRBJ1-1, with D hard to call. Germline CDR1 and CDR2: SGHRS and YFSETQ. Between the trimmed V and J ends, which lost 6 bases and 0 bases, there was a span of 12 bases. This CDR3 region has 14 residues. The CDR3: CASTKGDMNTEAFF. As DNA, the CDR3 is TGCGCCAGCACCAAAGGAGATATGAACACTGAAGCTTTCTTT.

This clonotype showed up just a few times. The CDR3 nucleotides read TGTGCCAGCAGCCGCAGGGAAGATACGCAGTATTTT. Its protein product is CASSRREDTQYF. The chain joins TRBV6-6 to TRBJ2-3, with D possibly being TRBD1 (5 bases). Germline loops: CDR1 MNHNY, CDR2 SVGAGI (reference sequence). Deletions cut 6 bases from V and 5 bases from J, with 9 bases between. The CDR3 spans 12 residues.

In this sample, this clonotype turned up many times. V usage is TRBV4-2 and J usage is TRBJ1-2; the D gene is possibly TRBD1 (5 bases). The CDR3 covers 19 residues. Trimming cost V 1 base and J 5 bases, with 26 bases left between them. Germline CDR1 is LGHNA and CDR2 is YNFKEQ. In DNA, the CDR3 is TGTGCCAGCAGCCAAGTGCTAATTCCAGACCCGGGGAGGGGATATGGCTACACCTTC. It encodes CASSQVLIPDPGRGYGYTF.

This clonotype occurred many times. The rearrangement links TRBV12-3 or TRBV12-4 to TRBJ2-1, with D possibly matching TRBD1 (6 bases). The CDR3 has 13 amino acids. V lost 5 bases and J 4 bases, leaving 9 bases between the germline ends. The CDR3 spells CASSVGQYNEQFF. The CDR3 DNA reads as TGTGCCAGCAGTGTAGGACAGTACAATGAGCAGTTCTTC.

This rearrangement joins TRBV7-2 to TRBJ1-1; unclear D gene. The CDR3 loop spans 15 amino acids. Germline CDR1 SGHTA, CDR2 FQGNSA. V lost 4 bases, J lost 1 base, and 13 bases lay in between. This chain's CDR3 is CASSSSPDANTEAFF. For the CDR3, the DNA is TGTGCCAGCAGCTCTTCCCCCGACGCGAACACTGAAGCTTTCTTT.

In nucleotides, the CDR3 is TGCGCCAGCAGCTTGGATTGGGACTCCCCCGAGGGCTACACCTTC. It yields the protein CASSLDWDSPEGYTF. The chain recombines TRBV5-1 with TRBJ1-2; the D gene is possibly TRBD1 (5 bases). CDR3 length: 15 residues. Trimming took 0 bases from V and 8 from J, leaving 17 bases between them. From germline, CDR1 is SGHRS and CDR2 YFSETQ.